The source of this T cell receptor (beta chain) is a study of blood T cell repertoires in COVID-19. Libraries were prepared by immunoSEQ multiplex PCR; TCRdb keeps only in-frame clonotypes and omits some of them. The sample records hundreds of thousands of clones, 82% being singletons. With 8 bases clipped from V and 0 bases from J, the junction kept 9 bases outside the gene matches. This CDR3 has 16 amino acids. The germline gives CDR1 SGDLS, CDR2 YYNGEE. J is TRBJ2-3 and V is TRBV9; TRBD2 matches at 10 bases. Sequenced input: peripheral blood. The receptor's source is a woman aged 55-70 years with active or convalescent COVID-19. Here the CDR3 reads CASTPSGGASTDTQYF. In DNA form, the CDR3 reads TGTGCCAGTACTCCCAGCGGGGGGGCGAGCACAGATACGCAGTATTTT.